This TCR beta chain comes out of a study of blood T cell repertoires in COVID-19. It was during active infection that Seattle patients were enrolled and then longitudinally followed. The assay was immunoSEQ multiplex PCR, and TCRdb's table has in-frame clones only and misses some. The sample includes just over 150,000 clones, around 93% seen only once; the top ten take 4.8%. Between the trimmed V and J ends, which lost 8 bases and 7 bases, there was a span of 12 bases. The CDR3 runs 13 residues. Per germline, CDR1 SGHAT and CDR2 FQNNGV. The sequence derives from a man aged 25-40 years with COVID-19, enrolled during active disease. Sequencing was done on a sample of peripheral blood. The J gene is TRBJ1-6, the V gene TRBV11-2, with D possibly being TRBD1 (6 bases). CDR3 nucleotide sequence: TGTGCCAGCGTCCGGACAGTAAATTCACCCCTCCACTTT. Translation gives CASVRTVNSPLHF. Full variable domain (missing parts from reference TRBV11-2 and TRBJ1-6): EAGVAQSPRYKIIEKRQSVAFWCNPISGHATLYWYQQILGQGPKLLIQFQNNGVVDDSQLPKDRFSAERLKGVDSTLKIQPAKLEDSAVYLCASVRTVNSPLHFGNGTRLTVT.